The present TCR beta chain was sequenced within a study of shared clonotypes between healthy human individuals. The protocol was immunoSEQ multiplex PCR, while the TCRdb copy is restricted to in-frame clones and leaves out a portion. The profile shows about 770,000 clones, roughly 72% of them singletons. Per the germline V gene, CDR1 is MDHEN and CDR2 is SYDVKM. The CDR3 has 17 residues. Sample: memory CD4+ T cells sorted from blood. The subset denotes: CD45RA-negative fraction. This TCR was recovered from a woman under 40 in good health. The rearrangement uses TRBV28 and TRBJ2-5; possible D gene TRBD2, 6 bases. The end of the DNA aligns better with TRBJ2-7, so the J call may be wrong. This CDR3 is CASSLGRWGTPNYEQYF. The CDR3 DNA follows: TGTGCCAGCAGTTTAGGGCGTTGGGGGACTCCCAACTACGAGCAGTACTTC.